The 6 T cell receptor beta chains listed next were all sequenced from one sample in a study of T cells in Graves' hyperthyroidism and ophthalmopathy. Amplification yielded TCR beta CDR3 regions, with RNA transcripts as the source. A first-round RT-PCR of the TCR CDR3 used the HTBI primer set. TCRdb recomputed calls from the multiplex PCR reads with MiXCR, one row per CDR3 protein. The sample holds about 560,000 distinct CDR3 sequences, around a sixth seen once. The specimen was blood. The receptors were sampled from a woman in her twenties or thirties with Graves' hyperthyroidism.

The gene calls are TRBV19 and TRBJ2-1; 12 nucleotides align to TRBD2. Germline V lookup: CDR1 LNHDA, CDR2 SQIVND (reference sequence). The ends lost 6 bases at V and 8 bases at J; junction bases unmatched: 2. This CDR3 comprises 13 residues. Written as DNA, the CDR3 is TGTGCCAGTAGAAGGACTAGCGGGGATGAGCAGTTCTTC. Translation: CASRRTSGDEQFF. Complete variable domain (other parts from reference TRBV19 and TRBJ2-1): DGGITQSPKYLFRKEGQNVTLSCEQNLNHDAMYWYRQDPGQGLRLIYYSQIVNDFQKGDIAEGYSVSREKKESFPLTVTSAQKNPTAFYLCASRRTSGDEQFFGPGTRLTVL.

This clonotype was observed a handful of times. DNA of the CDR3: TGCAGTCCCAGGCAGGGACTATACAATGAGCAGTTCTTC. Its protein product is CSPRQGLYNEQFF. The chain has TRBV20-1 and TRBJ2-1, with 7 bases aligning to TRBD2. V was clipped by 8 bases and J by 4 bases; unmatched bases: 8. CDR1 is DFQATT, CDR2 SNEGSKA, per germline (reference sequence). The CDR3 runs to 13 residues.

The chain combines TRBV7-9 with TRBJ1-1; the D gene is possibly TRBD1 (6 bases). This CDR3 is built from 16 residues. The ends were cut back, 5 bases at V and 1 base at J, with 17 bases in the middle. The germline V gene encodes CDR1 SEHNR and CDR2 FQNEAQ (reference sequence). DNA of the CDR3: TGTGCCAGCAGCACAACAGGGCTTCTCGAGAACACTGAAGCTTTCTTT. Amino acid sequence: CASSTTGLLENTEAFF. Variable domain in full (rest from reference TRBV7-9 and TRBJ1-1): DTGVSQNPRHKITKRGQNVTFRCDPISEHNRLYWYRQTLGQGPEFLTYFQNEAQLEKSRLLSDRFSAERPKGSFSTLEIQRTEQGDSAMYLCASSTTGLLENTEAFFGQGTRLTVV.

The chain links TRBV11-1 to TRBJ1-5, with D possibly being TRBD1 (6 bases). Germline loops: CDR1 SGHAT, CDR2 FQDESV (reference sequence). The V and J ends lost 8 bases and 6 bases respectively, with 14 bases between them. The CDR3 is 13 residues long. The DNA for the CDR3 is TGTGCCAGCGCCCAGGGGAAGGGTCAGCCCCAGCATTTT. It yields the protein CASAQGKGQPQHF.

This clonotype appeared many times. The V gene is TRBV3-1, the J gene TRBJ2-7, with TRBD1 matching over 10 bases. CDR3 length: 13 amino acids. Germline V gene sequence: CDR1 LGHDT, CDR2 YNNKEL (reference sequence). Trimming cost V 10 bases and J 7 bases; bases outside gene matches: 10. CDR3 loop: CATSDRGLREQYF. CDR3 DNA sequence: TGTGCCACCTCCGACAGGGGGCTAAGGGAGCAGTACTTC.

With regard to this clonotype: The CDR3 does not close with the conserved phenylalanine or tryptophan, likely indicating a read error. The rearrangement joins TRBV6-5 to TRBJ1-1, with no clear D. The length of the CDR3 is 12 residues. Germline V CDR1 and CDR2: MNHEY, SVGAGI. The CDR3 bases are TGTGCCAGCAGTTACTCAAACAGTGAAGCTTTCCTT. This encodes CASSYSNSEAFL.